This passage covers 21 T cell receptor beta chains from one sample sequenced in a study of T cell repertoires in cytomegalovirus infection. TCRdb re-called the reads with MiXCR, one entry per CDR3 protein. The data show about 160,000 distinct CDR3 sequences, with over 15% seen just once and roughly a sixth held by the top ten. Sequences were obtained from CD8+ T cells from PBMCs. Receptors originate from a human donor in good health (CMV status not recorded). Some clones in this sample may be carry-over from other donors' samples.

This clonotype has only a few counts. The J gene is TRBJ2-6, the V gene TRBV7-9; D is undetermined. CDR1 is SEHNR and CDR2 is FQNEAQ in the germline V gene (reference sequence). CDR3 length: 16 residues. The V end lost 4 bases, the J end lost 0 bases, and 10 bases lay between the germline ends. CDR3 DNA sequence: TGTGCCAGCAGCTACACACAGTTCTCTGGGGCCAACGTCCTGACTTTC. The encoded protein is CASSYTQFSGANVLTF.

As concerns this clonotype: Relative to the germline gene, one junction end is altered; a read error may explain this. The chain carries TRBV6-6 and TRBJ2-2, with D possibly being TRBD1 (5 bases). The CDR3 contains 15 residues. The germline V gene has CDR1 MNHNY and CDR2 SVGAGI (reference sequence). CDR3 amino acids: CDSSPTAKTVGELFF. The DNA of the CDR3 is TGTGACAGCAGTCCGACAGCTAAAACGGTCGGGGAGCTGTTTTTT.

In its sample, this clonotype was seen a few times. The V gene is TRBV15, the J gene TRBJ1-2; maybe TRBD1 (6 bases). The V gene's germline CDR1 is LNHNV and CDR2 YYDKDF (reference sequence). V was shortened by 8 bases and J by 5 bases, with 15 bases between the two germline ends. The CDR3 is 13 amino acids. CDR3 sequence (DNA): TGTGCCACCCGGAGGACAGATGATTATGGCTACACCTTC. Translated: CATRRTDDYGYTF.

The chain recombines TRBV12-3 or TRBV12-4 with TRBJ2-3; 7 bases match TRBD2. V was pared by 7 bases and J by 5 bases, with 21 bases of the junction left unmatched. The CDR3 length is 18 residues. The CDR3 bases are TGTGCCAGCACAGTTTCCTCGACTAGCAGCCCCTTGGGAGATACGCAGTATTTT. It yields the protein CASTVSSTSSPLGDTQYF.

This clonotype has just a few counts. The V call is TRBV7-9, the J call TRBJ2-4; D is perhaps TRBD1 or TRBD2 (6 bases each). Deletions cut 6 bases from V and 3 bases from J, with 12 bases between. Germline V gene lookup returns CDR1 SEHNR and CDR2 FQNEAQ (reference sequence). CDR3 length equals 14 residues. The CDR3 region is CASSDGGHKNIQYF. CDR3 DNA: TGTGCCAGCAGTGATGGGGGGCACAAAAACATTCAGTACTTC.

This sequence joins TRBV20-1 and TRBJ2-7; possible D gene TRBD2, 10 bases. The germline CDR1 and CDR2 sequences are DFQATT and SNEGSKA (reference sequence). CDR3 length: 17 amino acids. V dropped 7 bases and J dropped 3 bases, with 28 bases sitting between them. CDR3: CSVTGTGTTSGIYEQYF. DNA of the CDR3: TGCAGTGTTACCGGGACAGGGACTACTAGCGGGATCTACGAGCAGTACTTC.

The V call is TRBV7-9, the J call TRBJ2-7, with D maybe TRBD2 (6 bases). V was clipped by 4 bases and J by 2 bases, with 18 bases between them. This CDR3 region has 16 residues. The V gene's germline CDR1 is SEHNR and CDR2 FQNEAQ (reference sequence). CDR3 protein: CASSSASGGWPYEQYF. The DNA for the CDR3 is TGTGCCAGCAGCTCTGCGAGTGGAGGGTGGCCCTACGAGCAGTACTTC.

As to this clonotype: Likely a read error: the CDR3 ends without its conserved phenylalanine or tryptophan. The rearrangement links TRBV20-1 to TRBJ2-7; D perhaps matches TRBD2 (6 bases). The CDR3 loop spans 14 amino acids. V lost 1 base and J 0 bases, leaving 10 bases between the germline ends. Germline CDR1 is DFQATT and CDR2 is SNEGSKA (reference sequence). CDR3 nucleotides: TGCAGTGCTAGAGTAGTAGCGGACTCCTACGAGCAGTACTTA. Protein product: CSARVVADSYEQYL.

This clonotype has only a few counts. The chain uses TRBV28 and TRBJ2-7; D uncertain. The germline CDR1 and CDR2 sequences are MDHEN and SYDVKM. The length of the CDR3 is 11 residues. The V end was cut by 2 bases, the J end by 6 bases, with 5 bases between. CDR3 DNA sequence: TGTGCCAGCAGTTTAGTCTCCGAGCAGTACTTC. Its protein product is CASSLVSEQYF.

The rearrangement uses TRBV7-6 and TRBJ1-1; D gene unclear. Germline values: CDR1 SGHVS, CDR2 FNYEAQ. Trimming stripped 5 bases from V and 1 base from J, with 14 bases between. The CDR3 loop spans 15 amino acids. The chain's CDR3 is CASSGGADGNTEAFF. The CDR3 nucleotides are TGTGCCAGCAGCGGCGGAGCGGATGGGAACACTGAAGCTTTCTTT.

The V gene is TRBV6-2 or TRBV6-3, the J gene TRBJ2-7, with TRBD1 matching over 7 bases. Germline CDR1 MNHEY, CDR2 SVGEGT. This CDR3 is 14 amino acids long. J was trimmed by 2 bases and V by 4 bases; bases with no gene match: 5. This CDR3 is CASSLMGTAYEQYF. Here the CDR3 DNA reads TGTGCCAGCAGTTTGATGGGGACAGCCTACGAGCAGTACTTC.

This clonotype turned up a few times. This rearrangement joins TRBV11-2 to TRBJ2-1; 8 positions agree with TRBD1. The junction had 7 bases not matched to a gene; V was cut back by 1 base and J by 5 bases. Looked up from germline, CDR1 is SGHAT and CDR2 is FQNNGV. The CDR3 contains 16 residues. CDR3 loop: CASSLVRDRPHNEQFF. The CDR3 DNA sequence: TGTGCCAGCAGCTTAGTTCGGGACAGGCCCCACAATGAGCAGTTCTTC. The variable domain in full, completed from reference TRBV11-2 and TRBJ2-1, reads EAGVAQSPRYKIIEKRQSVAFWCNPISGHATLYWYQQILGQGPKLLIQFQNNGVVDDSQLPKDRFSAERLKGVDSTLKIQPAKLEDSAVYLCASSLVRDRPHNEQFFGPGTRLTVL.

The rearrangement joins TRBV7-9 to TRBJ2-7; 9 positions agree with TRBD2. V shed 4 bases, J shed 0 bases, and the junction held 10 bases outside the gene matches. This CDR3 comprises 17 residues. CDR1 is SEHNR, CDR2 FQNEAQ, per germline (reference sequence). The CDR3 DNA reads TGTGCCAGCAGCTCCTTAGCGGGGGCCTCGAGCTCCTACGAGCAGTACTTC. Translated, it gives CASSSLAGASSSYEQYF.

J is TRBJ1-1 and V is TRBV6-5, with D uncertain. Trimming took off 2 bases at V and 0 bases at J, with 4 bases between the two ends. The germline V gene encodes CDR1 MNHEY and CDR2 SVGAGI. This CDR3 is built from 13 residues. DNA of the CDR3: TGTGCCAGCAGTTACATAGTGAACACTGAAGCTTTCTTT. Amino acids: CASSYIVNTEAFF.

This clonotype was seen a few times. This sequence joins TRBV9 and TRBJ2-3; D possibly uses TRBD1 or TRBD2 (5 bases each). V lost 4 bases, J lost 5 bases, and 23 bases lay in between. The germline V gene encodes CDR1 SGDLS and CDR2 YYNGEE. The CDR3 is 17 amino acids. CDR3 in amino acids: CASSRTGLALRGDTQYF. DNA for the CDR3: TGTGCCAGCAGCCGGACGGGGCTAGCCCTTCGAGGAGATACGCAGTATTTT. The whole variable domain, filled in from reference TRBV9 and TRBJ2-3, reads DSGVTQTPKHLITATGQRVTLRCSPRSGDLSVYWYQQSLDQGLQFLIQYYNGEERAKGNILERFSAQQFPDLHSELNLSSLELGDSALYFCASSRTGLALRGDTQYFGPGTRLTVL.

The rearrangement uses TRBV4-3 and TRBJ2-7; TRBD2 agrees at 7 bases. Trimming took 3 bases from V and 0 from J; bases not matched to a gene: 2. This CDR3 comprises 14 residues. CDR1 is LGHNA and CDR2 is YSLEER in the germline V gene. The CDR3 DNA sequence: TGCGCCAGCAGCCAGGGGGGGGTCTCCTACGAGCAGTACTTC. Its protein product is CASSQGGVSYEQYF.

In DNA, the CDR3 is TGTGCCAGCAGCTTAGAACAGATTAACACTGAAGCTTTCTTT. It translates to CASSLEQINTEAFF. The genes are TRBV7-6 and TRBJ1-1; D uncertain. CDR3 length equals 14 residues. Germline V gene lookup returns CDR1 SGHVS and CDR2 FNYEAQ. V gave up 1 base and J gave up 2 bases, with 8 bases separating them. Looking up the rest from reference TRBV7-6 and TRBJ1-1 gives the full variable domain: GAGVSQSPRYKVTKRGQDVALRCDPISGHVSLYWYRQALGQGPEFLTYFNYEAQQDKSGLPNDRFSAERPEGSISTLTIQRTEQRDSAMYRCASSLEQINTEAFFGQGTRLTVV.

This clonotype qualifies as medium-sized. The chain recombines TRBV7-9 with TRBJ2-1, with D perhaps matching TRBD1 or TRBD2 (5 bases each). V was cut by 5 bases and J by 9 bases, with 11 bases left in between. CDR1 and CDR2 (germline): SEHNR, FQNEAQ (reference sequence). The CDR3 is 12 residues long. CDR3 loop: CASSPGGVEQFF. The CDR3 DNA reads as TGTGCCAGCAGCCCTGGGGGAGTTGAGCAGTTCTTC.

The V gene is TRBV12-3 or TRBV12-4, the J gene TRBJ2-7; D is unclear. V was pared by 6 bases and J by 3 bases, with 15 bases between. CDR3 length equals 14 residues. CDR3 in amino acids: CASSPISEYYEQYF. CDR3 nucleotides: TGTGCCAGCAGCCCCATATCAGAATACTACGAGCAGTACTTC.

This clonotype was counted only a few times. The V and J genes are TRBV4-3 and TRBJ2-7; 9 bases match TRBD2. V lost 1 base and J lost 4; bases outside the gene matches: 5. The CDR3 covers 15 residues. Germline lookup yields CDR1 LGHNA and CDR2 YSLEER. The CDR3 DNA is TGCGCCAGCAGCCAAGGCCATGGACTAGCGTACGAGCAGTACTTC. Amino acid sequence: CASSQGHGLAYEQYF.

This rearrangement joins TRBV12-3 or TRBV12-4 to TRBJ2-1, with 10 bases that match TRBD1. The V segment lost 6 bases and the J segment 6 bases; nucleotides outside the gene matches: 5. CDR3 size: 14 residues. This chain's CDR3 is CASSPDRGVNEQFF. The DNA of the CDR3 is TGTGCCAGCAGCCCGGACAGGGGGGTCAATGAGCAGTTCTTC.